This T cell receptor (beta chain) stems from a study of shared clonotypes between healthy human individuals. Study conclusions and caveats: Larger estimated richness was generally recorded for naive subsets relative to memory subsets.

DNA at approximately 200 ng, roughly 30,000 T cell genomes, went into sorted-subset replicate PCRs. Assay used: immunoSEQ multiplex PCR; TCRdb lists only in-frame clones, some missing. The data hold more than 2 million clones, with around 95% observed a single time. Comments on this clone: Its target is not known. The same CDR3 is also encoded by other DNA sequences in this sample.

The TCR sequence derives from a man aged 18 to 30 in good health. The specimen sequenced was naive CD4+ T cells sorted from blood. Described subset: CD45RA+ positively selected.

In nucleotides, the CDR3 is TGTGCCTGGAGTGTCGGATCGAACACTGAAGCTTTCTTT. This codes for CAWSVGSNTEAFF. J is TRBJ1-1 and V is TRBV30; D unclear. The CDR3 extends over 13 amino acids. Trimming pared 0 bases from V and 1 base from J, leaving 6 bases between. CDR1 and CDR2 from the germline V gene are GTSNPN and SVGIG (reference sequence).